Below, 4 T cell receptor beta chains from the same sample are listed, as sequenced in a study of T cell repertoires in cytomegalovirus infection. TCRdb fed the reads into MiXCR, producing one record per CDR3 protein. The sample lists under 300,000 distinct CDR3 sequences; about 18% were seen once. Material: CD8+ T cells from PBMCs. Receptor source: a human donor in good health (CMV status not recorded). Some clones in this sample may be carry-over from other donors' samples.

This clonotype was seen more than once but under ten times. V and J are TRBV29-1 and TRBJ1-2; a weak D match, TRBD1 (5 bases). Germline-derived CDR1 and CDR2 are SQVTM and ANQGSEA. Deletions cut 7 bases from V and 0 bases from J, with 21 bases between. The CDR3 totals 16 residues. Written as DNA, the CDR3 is TGCAGCGCCCGAGCTACGGGGGTGCGAGCTAACTATGGCTACACCTTC. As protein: CSARATGVRANYGYTF.

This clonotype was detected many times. The CDR3: CASSYSSGSQYF. The CDR3 bases are TGTGCCAGCAGTTACTCCTCGGGAAGCCAGTACTTC. V is TRBV6-5 and J is TRBJ2-5; D might be TRBD2 (5 bases). This CDR3 region has 12 residues. V was trimmed by 0 bases and J by 10 bases, leaving 9 bases between them. Germline CDR1 MNHEY, CDR2 SVGAGI.

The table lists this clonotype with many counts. In DNA, the CDR3 is TGTGCCAGCAGGTTCGACAGGGGGACTTCTAGCAATCAGCCCCAGCATTTT. It specifies CASRFDRGTSSNQPQHF. This chain joins TRBV28 and TRBJ1-5; 9 nucleotides align to TRBD1. CDR1 MDHEN and CDR2 SYDVKM come from the germline V gene. CDR3 size: 17 residues. J was trimmed by 0 bases and V by 6 bases; bases with no gene match: 9.

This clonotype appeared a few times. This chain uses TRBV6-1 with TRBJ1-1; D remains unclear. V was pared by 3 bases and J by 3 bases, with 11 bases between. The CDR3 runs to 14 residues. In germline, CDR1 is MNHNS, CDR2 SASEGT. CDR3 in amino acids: CASSEPYTDTEAFF. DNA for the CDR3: TGTGCCAGCAGTGAGCCTTACACGGACACTGAAGCTTTCTTT.